This TCR beta chain was sequenced in a study of blood T cell repertoires in COVID-19. Overall study context: Whether acute or convalescent, the COVID-19 samples came from the United States, Italy and Spain. In each case, the material was cDNA or gDNA derived from T cells, B-cell-depleted T cells, or PBMCs.

This CDR3 is 16 amino acids long. Trimming shortened V by 3 bases and J by 4 bases, and 18 bases separated the two germline ends. Germline CDR1 and CDR2: ENHRY and SYGVKD. Methods used by the authors: Nucleated cell number was recorded as an estimate derived from reference gene primer amplification. Here immunoSEQ multiplex PCR was the method, and the copy in TCRdb shows in-frame clones only, minus some. That table is the source of V, J and clone size, and D and trimming were worked out from the DNA. The sample lists about 330,000 clones, about 87% occurring once. Seattle cases were enrolled at active infection and followed longitudinally.

Source material: peripheral blood. This receptor was obtained from a man aged 30 to 45 with COVID-19, enrolled during active disease. The chain couples TRBV10-3 to TRBJ1-2, with D uncertain. The CDR3 bases are TGTGCCATCAGTGATCGGACGGGAATGATCGCCTATGGCTACACCTTC. Amino acid sequence: CAISDRTGMIAYGYTF.